Below are 23 T cell receptor beta chains sequenced from a single sample in a study of early stage breast cancer tumors. Repertoires were generated with immunoSEQ multiplex PCR, while TCRdb's copy carries only in-frame clones and drops some. The sample consists of about 19,000 clones, around four fifths of them appearing once. The sequenced material came from blood. The receptors stem from a person aged 65-85 years with breast cancer.

The chain uses TRBV10-2 and TRBJ1-2, with 10 bases aligning to TRBD1. Germline trimming cut 4 bases from V and 4 bases from J; bases unmatched to any gene: 6. The CDR3 runs to 15 residues. CDR1 is WSHSY and CDR2 is SAAADI in the germline V gene. CDR3 in amino acids: CASSAGTGALYGYTF. The CDR3 DNA sequence: TGCGCCAGCAGTGCCGGGACAGGGGCTCTCTATGGCTACACCTTC.

V is TRBV5-1 and J is TRBJ2-5; D is uncertain. With 3 bases removed from V and 0 bases from J, the gap between germline ends came to 9 bases. Germline CDR1 is SGHRS and CDR2 is YFSETQ. The length of the CDR3 is 14 residues. The CDR3, as DNA: TGCGCCAGCAGCTCGACTCCTAACCAAGAGACCCAGTACTTC. Encoded protein: CASSSTPNQETQYF.

The rearrangement links TRBV6-6 to TRBJ1-3; 7 bases match TRBD1. CDR1 and CDR2 (germline): MNHNY, SVGAGI (reference sequence). The junction had 6 bases not matched to a gene; V was cut back by 7 bases and J by 0 bases. CDR3 size: 15 residues. This CDR3 is CASTRDRVSGNTIYF. The CDR3 coding sequence is TGTGCCAGCACCCGGGACAGAGTCTCTGGAAACACCATATATTTT.

The genes are TRBV30 and TRBJ1-5; D perhaps matches TRBD1 (6 bases). The CDR3 sequence is 15 residues long. V lost 0 bases and J lost 3, with 12 bases in between. Germline V gene lookup returns CDR1 GTSNPN and CDR2 SVGIG (reference sequence). The CDR3 is CAWSVGGAVNQPQHF. In DNA, the CDR3 is TGTGCCTGGAGTGTAGGGGGGGCTGTCAATCAGCCCCAGCATTTT. Combining the CDR3 with reference TRBV30 and TRBJ1-5 gives the whole variable domain SQTIHQWPATLVQPVGSPLSLECTVEGTSNPNLYWYRQAAGRGLQLLFYSVGIGQISSEVPQNLSASRPQDRQFILSSKKLLLSDSGFYLCAWSVGGAVNQPQHFGDGTRLSIL.

The chain uses TRBV7-2 and TRBJ1-6; possibly TRBD1 for D (5 bases). The V and J ends lost 8 bases and 5 bases respectively, with 19 bases between them. Germline CDR1 reads SGHTA; CDR2 reads FQGNSA. The CDR3 runs 16 residues. The CDR3 coding sequence is TGTGCCAGCCGTCACTTGGGGAGGGGTAATAATTCACCCCTCCACTTT. Amino acids: CASRHLGRGNNSPLHF.

This clone was observed a single time. V and J are TRBV7-9 and TRBJ1-2, with unresolved D. Trimming pared 1 base from V and 0 bases from J, leaving 15 bases between. The V gene's germline CDR1 is SEHNR and CDR2 FQNEAQ (reference sequence). The CDR3 runs 17 residues. The CDR3: CASSLGFLTDTNYGYTF. The CDR3 DNA reads TGTGCCAGCAGCTTAGGGTTTCTGACCGACACTAACTATGGCTACACCTTC.

The chain carries TRBV7-9 and TRBJ1-5; possible D gene TRBD1, 6 bases. Germline CDR1 and CDR2: SEHNR and FQNEAQ (reference sequence). V dropped 3 bases and J dropped 4 bases, with 7 bases sitting between them. The CDR3 is 13 amino acids. CDR3 sequence reads: CASSFTGNQPQHF. The DNA for the CDR3 is TGTGCCAGCAGCTTTACAGGGAATCAGCCCCAGCATTTT.

The V gene is TRBV5-1, the J gene TRBJ2-7, with D possibly TRBD2 on 5 matching bases. Per the germline V gene, CDR1 is SGHRS and CDR2 is YFSETQ. This CDR3 has 15 amino acids. V lost 4 bases and J 2 bases, leaving 16 bases between the germline ends. DNA for the CDR3: TGCGCCAGCAGCCCTACCTCCCGGGGTGCCTACGAGCAGTACTTC. As protein: CASSPTSRGAYEQYF.

This rearrangement joins TRBV30 to TRBJ1-2, with 8 bases matching TRBD1. Losses at the gene ends were 0 bases for V and 0 bases for J; bases not matched to a gene: 3. CDR3 length equals 15 residues. Germline CDR1 reads GTSNPN; CDR2 reads SVGIG (reference sequence). CDR3 region: CAWSVKGQANYGYTF. In DNA form, the CDR3 reads TGTGCCTGGAGTGTAAAGGGACAGGCTAACTATGGCTACACCTTC.

The chain is built from TRBV2 and TRBJ1-4; D not certain. V gave up 5 bases and J gave up 2 bases, with 3 bases separating them. Per germline, CDR1 SNHLY and CDR2 FYNNEI. The CDR3 consists of 12 residues. The CDR3, as DNA: TGTGCCAGCAGTCTGACTAATGAAAAACTGTTTTTT. Amino acid sequence: CASSLTNEKLFF.

The chain combines TRBV5-1 with TRBJ2-2; a weak D match, TRBD1 (6 bases). CDR3 length equals 12 residues. V gave up 4 bases and J gave up 7 bases, with 8 bases separating them. Per the germline V gene, CDR1 is SGHRS and CDR2 is YFSETQ. CDR3 loop: CASSKGHGELFF. As DNA, the CDR3 is TGCGCCAGCAGCAAGGGACACGGGGAGCTGTTTTTT.

The CDR3 protein is CASSLGQVVKNIQYF. CDR3 DNA sequence: TGTGCCAGCAGCTTAGGACAGGTAGTCAAAAACATTCAGTACTTC. This chain uses TRBV7-2 with TRBJ2-4; D may be TRBD1 (6 bases). V was trimmed by 1 base and J by 3 bases, leaving 10 bases between them. Germline V gives CDR1 SGHTA, CDR2 FQGNSA. CDR3 length equals 15 residues.

The gene calls are TRBV15 and TRBJ2-7; D might be TRBD1 (6 bases). The CDR3 contains 18 residues. The V and J ends lost 0 bases and 0 bases respectively, with 18 bases between them. CDR1 LNHNV and CDR2 YYDKDF come from the germline V gene (reference sequence). This CDR3 reads CATSRDAHMDSFSYEQYF. The CDR3 coding sequence is TGTGCCACCAGCAGAGATGCCCATATGGACAGCTTCTCCTACGAGCAGTACTTC. Complete variable domain (other parts from reference TRBV15 and TRBJ2-7): DAMVIQNPRYQVTQFGKPVTLSCSQTLNHNVMYWYQQKSSQAPKLLFHYYDKDFNNEADTPDNFQSRRPNTSFCFLDIRSPGLGDTAMYLCATSRDAHMDSFSYEQYFGPGTRLTVT.

The genes are TRBV5-4 and TRBJ1-6; D perhaps matches TRBD1 (6 bases). Trimming took off 1 base at V and 5 bases at J, with 13 bases between the two ends. The CDR3 contains 16 residues. The germline V gene has CDR1 SGHNT and CDR2 YYREEE (reference sequence). In DNA, the CDR3 is TGTGCCAGCAGCTTGACAGGGCATCGGAATAATTCACCCCTCCACTTT. This translates into CASSLTGHRNNSPLHF. Full variable domain (remainder filled in from reference TRBV5-4 and TRBJ1-6): ETGVTQSPTHLIKTRGQQVTLRCSSQSGHNTVSWYQQALGQGPQFIFQYYREEENGRGNFPPRFSGLQFPNYSSELNVNALELDDSALYLCASSLTGHRNNSPLHFGNGTRLTVT.

J is TRBJ2-1 and V is TRBV9, with 8 bases aligning to TRBD2. CDR3 size: 13 residues. The V gene's germline CDR1 is SGDLS and CDR2 YYNGEE. Losses at the gene ends were 7 bases for V and 8 bases for J; bases not matched to a gene: 8. The CDR3 nucleotides read TGTGCCAGCCGGGGGGGGTGGACCGATGAGCAGTTCTTC. It yields the protein CASRGGWTDEQFF.

The rearrangement uses TRBV11-3 and TRBJ2-1, with TRBD2 matching 8 bases. After removal of 0 bases from V and 7 bases from J, the junction contained 11 bases not matched to a gene. Germline CDR1 and CDR2: SGHNT and YENEEA. This CDR3 region has 17 residues. CDR3 protein: CASSLDASAGGINEQFF. The CDR3 DNA reads TGTGCCAGCAGCTTAGATGCCAGCGCGGGGGGTATTAATGAGCAGTTCTTC.

The rearrangement uses TRBV7-6 and TRBJ1-4; maybe TRBD1 (6 bases). V gave up 4 bases and J gave up 3 bases, with 12 bases separating them. Germline loops: CDR1 SGHVS, CDR2 FNYEAQ. The CDR3 extends over 15 amino acids. The chain's CDR3 is CASSSGGGSNEKLFF. The CDR3 DNA follows: TGTGCCAGCAGCTCGGGGGGGGGCTCTAATGAAAAACTGTTTTTT.

The CDR3 protein is CASSSWRVVSGGPRDTGELFF. The CDR3 DNA sequence: TGTGCCAGCAGCTCTTGGAGGGTTGTTAGCGGGGGGCCGAGGGACACCGGGGAGCTGTTTTTT. The genes are TRBV9 and TRBJ2-2; 10 bases agree with TRBD2. Losses at the gene ends were 4 bases for V and 3 bases for J; bases not matched to a gene: 21. CDR3 length: 21 amino acids. CDR1 is SGDLS and CDR2 is YYNGEE in the germline V gene.

The rearrangement uses TRBV4-2 and TRBJ1-4; no firm D call. Trimming took off 0 bases at V and 0 bases at J, with 14 bases between the two ends. Germline V gene sequence: CDR1 LGHNA, CDR2 YNFKEQ. This CDR3 comprises 18 residues. The CDR3 DNA follows: TGTGCCAGCAGCCAAGATCCGGGAGGAACTACAACTAATGAAAAACTGTTTTTT. Its protein is CASSQDPGGTTTNEKLFF.

This rearrangement joins TRBV5-5 to TRBJ2-1, with TRBD2 matching 8 bases. This CDR3 is 17 amino acids long. Per germline, CDR1 SGHKS and CDR2 YYEKEE (reference sequence). The V gene end was trimmed by 3 bases and the J gene end by 10 bases; junction bases not matched to a gene: 18. CDR3 coding DNA: TGTGCCAGCAGCTCTCCTGGGTCGGGGGGGGCATCGCGAGAGCAGTTCTTC. This translates into CASSSPGSGGASREQFF. Combining the CDR3 with reference TRBV5-5 and TRBJ2-1 gives the whole variable domain DAGVTQSPTHLIKTRGQQVTLRCSPISGHKSVSWYQQVLGQGPQFIFQYYEKEERGRGNFPDRFSARQFPNYSSELNVNALLLGDSALYLCASSSPGSGGASREQFFGPGTRLTVL.

This sequence joins TRBV2 and TRBJ1-1; weak D call: TRBD1 (6 bases). The V gene lost 6 bases and the J gene lost 0 bases, with 11 bases spanning the gap. This CDR3 has 14 amino acids. Germline V CDR1 and CDR2: SNHLY, FYNNEI. CDR3 coding DNA: TGTGCCAGCAGGAGAACAGGGCTGAACACTGAAGCTTTCTTT. Amino acid sequence: CASRRTGLNTEAFF.

The J gene is TRBJ2-2, the V gene TRBV5-5; no clear D gene. The CDR3 has 14 amino acids. The V end lost 1 base, the J end lost 0 bases, and 4 bases lay between the germline ends. The germline V gene has CDR1 SGHKS and CDR2 YYEKEE (reference sequence). CDR3 nucleotides: TGTGCCAGCAGCTTGCTTGCGAACACCGGGGAGCTGTTTTTT. Protein product: CASSLLANTGELFF.

The J gene is TRBJ1-1, the V gene TRBV5-1; perhaps TRBD1 as D (6 bases). Trimming stripped 4 bases from V and 4 bases from J, with 14 bases between. The CDR3 is made up of 14 amino acids. Germline CDR1 reads SGHRS; CDR2 reads YFSETQ. The CDR3 protein is CASSQQGGGTEAFF. Here the CDR3 DNA reads TGCGCCAGCAGCCAACAGGGTGGAGGCACTGAAGCTTTCTTT.